The 2 T cell receptor beta chains reported below all come from one sample, sequenced in a study of cytomegalovirus exposure and HLA in healthy donors. Sequenced by immunoSEQ multiplex PCR; TCRdb stores in-frame clones only, minus some. The sample lists roughly 100,000 clones, approximately 81% occurring once. The source material was PBMCs. Receptors originate from a man aged 18 to 30 in good health and CMV-seropositive.

The gene calls are TRBV7-9 and TRBJ2-7; TRBD2 is a possible D gene (6 bases). Trimming took off 4 bases at V and 3 bases at J, with 13 bases between the two ends. The CDR3 consists of 14 residues. In germline, CDR1 is SEHNR, CDR2 FQNEAQ (reference sequence). CDR3 sequence (DNA): TGTGCCAGCAGCTCAAGGACTAAGAACTACGAGCAGTACTTC. Protein product: CASSSRTKNYEQYF.

This clone has just a few counts. The chain employs TRBV28 and TRBJ1-1; TRBD1 agrees at 7 bases. From germline, CDR1 is MDHEN and CDR2 SYDVKM. This CDR3 comprises 14 residues. Trimming took 7 bases from V and 8 from J; bases not matched to a gene: 13. The DNA of the CDR3 is TGTGCCAGCACCACGACAGGGATGGGGCGAGAAGCTTTCTTT. Translated, it gives CASTTTGMGREAFF.